This TCR beta chain derives from a study of read filtering for tumor transcriptome and immune sequencing. From roughly 390 ng of RNA, a library with molecular barcoded alpha/delta and beta/gamma adaptors was made. TCRdb processed the reads anew with MiXCR; each CDR3 protein has one entry. The table has about 86,000 distinct CDR3 sequences, approximately 13% seen once. In this sample, this clonotype turned up many times. Losses at the gene ends were 5 bases for V and 6 bases for J; bases not matched to a gene: 8. The CDR3 extends over 14 amino acids. CDR1 SQVTM and CDR2 ANQGSEA come from the germline V gene.

The TCR sequence derives from a donor over 35 with multiple myeloma. The specimen sequenced was a population of CD138-negative cells sorted from bone marrow. J is TRBJ2-3 and V is TRBV29-1; TRBD2 matches 10 bases. CDR3 sequence: CSVQGLAGADTQYF. Here the CDR3 DNA reads TGCAGCGTTCAGGGTCTAGCGGGAGCGGATACGCAGTATTTT.